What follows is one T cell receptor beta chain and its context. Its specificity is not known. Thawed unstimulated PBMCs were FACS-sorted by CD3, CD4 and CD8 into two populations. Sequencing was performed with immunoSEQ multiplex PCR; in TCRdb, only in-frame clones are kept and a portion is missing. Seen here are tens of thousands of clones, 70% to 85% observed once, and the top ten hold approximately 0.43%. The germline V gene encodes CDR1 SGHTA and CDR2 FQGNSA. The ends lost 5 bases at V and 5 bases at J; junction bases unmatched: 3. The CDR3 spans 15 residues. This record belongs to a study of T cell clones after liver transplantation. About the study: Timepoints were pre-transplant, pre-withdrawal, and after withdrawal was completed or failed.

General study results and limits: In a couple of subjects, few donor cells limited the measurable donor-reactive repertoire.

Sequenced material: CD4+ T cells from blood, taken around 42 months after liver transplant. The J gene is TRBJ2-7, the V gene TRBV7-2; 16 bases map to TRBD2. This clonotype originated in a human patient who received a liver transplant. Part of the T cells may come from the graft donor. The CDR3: CASSAGLAGGNEQYF. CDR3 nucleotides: TGTGCCAGCAGCGCGGGACTAGCGGGAGGGAACGAGCAGTACTTC.